The 16 T cell receptor beta chains below were found in one sample sequenced in a study of T cell changes during pregnancy in multiple sclerosis. Some clones are missing from TCRdb's copy, which holds only in-frame ones; the method was immunoSEQ multiplex PCR. The top ten clones hold roughly 2% of a sample with some 45,000 clones, approximately 91% of them seen once. The specimen comprised CD4+ T cells from peripheral blood mononuclear cells, sampled after pregnancy. These receptors were taken from a female donor in good health, enrolled as a control in a pregnancy study.

A single count supports this clone. The genes are TRBV2 and TRBJ2-3; D perhaps matches TRBD2 (7 bases). The CDR3 contains 19 residues. Germline-derived CDR1 and CDR2 are SNHLY and FYNNEI. V lost 0 bases and J lost 1, with 20 bases in between. The CDR3 sequence: CASSEAMWRGPPRTDTQYF. In DNA, the CDR3 is TGTGCCAGCAGTGAAGCAATGTGGCGGGGGCCCCCTCGCACAGATACGCAGTATTTT.

This chain joins TRBV4-2 and TRBJ2-3; 8 positions agree with TRBD2. This CDR3 has 16 residues. Germline assignment: CDR1 LGHNA and CDR2 YNFKEQ. J gave up 4 bases and V 6 bases, and 12 bases lay outside the gene matches. CDR3 sequence reads: CASSSSGSSTSDTQYF. CDR3 DNA sequence: TGTGCCAGCAGTTCCAGCGGGAGCTCTACTTCAGATACGCAGTATTTT.

The chain combines TRBV28 with TRBJ1-1, with TRBD1 matching over 7 bases. V lost 5 bases, J lost 6 bases, and 6 bases stayed unmatched. Germline V gene data show CDR1 as MDHEN and CDR2 as SYDVKM. CDR3 size: 13 residues. The CDR3 nucleotides are TGTGCCAGCAGTGCGACAGGGCGGGCTGAAGCTTTCTTT. Its protein product is CASSATGRAEAFF. The entire variable domain, with the rest obtained from reference TRBV28 and TRBJ1-1, is as follows: DVKVTQSSRYLVKRTGEKVFLECVQDMDHENMFWYRQDPGLGLRLIYFSYDVKMKEKGDIPEGYSVSREKKERFSLILESASTNQTSMYLCASSATGRAEAFFGQGTRLTVV.

The chain joins TRBV27 to TRBJ1-2; no clear D gene. Per germline, CDR1 MNHEY and CDR2 SMNVEV (reference sequence). The CDR3 is 14 residues long. V dropped 3 bases and J dropped 0 bases, with 8 bases sitting between them. CDR3 nucleotide sequence: TGTGCCAGCAGTTTCCGGAGTCCTAACTATGGCTACACCTTC. It specifies CASSFRSPNYGYTF.

The chain couples TRBV4-1 to TRBJ2-7; TRBD2 agrees at 8 bases. J lost 2 bases, V lost 4 bases, and 13 bases had no gene match. Germline CDR1 reads MGHRA; CDR2 reads YSYEKL. The CDR3 runs to 17 residues. The CDR3 sequence is CASSRDALAGTTYEQYF. The DNA for the CDR3 is TGCGCCAGCAGCCGGGACGCATTAGCGGGAACGACCTACGAGCAGTACTTC.

This sequence joins TRBV27 and TRBJ1-2; no reliable D call. CDR3 length: 15 amino acids. Germline V gives CDR1 MNHEY, CDR2 SMNVEV (reference sequence). Deletions cut 5 bases from V and 0 bases from J, with 13 bases between. This chain's CDR3 is CASSPRRGANYGYTF. The DNA of the CDR3 is TGTGCCAGCAGTCCGCGCCGGGGAGCTAACTATGGCTACACCTTC.

The gene calls are TRBV18 and TRBJ1-3, with 8 positions matching TRBD1. The CDR3 is 16 amino acids. The ends lost 0 bases at V and 2 bases at J; junction bases unmatched: 3. Germline loops: CDR1 KGHSH, CDR2 LQKENI. The CDR3: CASSPPGQATGNTIYF. DNA for the CDR3: TGTGCCAGCTCACCACCGGGACAGGCAACTGGAAACACCATATATTTT.

This chain joins TRBV7-2 and TRBJ2-1, with 11 bases lining up with TRBD2. CDR1 SGHTA and CDR2 FQGNSA come from the germline V gene. CDR3 length equals 14 residues. J was trimmed by 12 bases and V by 5 bases; bases with no gene match: 9. The CDR3 reads CASSPPGLAGRQFF. CDR3 bases: TGTGCCAGCAGCCCCCCAGGACTAGCGGGCCGGCAGTTCTTC.

The chain links TRBV5-1 to TRBJ1-2, with no clear D. The V gene's germline CDR1 is SGHRS and CDR2 YFSETQ. The CDR3 runs to 14 residues. Trimming took off 0 bases at V and 0 bases at J, with 6 bases between the two ends. This chain's CDR3 is CASSLDRTNYGYTF. The DNA for the CDR3 is TGCGCCAGCAGCTTGGACAGAACTAACTATGGCTACACCTTC.

The rearrangement links TRBV6-6 to TRBJ1-2; D not certain. Germline V gene sequence: CDR1 MNHNY, CDR2 SVGAGI (reference sequence). Trimming removed 7 bases at V and 2 bases at J, with 14 bases between. The CDR3 contains 14 residues. DNA for the CDR3: TGTGCCAGCATGAGCTGGCCGGGAAACTATGGCTACACCTTC. This sequence encodes CASMSWPGNYGYTF.

The V and J genes are TRBV13 and TRBJ2-4; 8 bases are a match to TRBD1. The V and J ends lost 5 bases and 6 bases, in that order; junction bases with no gene match: 6. Germline assignment: CDR1 PRHDT and CDR2 FYEKMQ (reference sequence). The CDR3 runs to 14 residues. This CDR3 is CASSPQGAGNIQYF. The CDR3 nucleotides read TGTGCCAGCAGCCCGCAGGGGGCGGGAAACATTCAGTACTTC.

The CDR3 coding sequence is TGTGCCAGTAGTATGTTTCTTAGCGGGGTGTGGGGCACAGATACGCAGTATTTT. Its translation: CASSMFLSGVWGTDTQYF. The chain is built from TRBV19 and TRBJ2-3, with 8 bases aligning to TRBD2. With V trimmed by 3 bases and J by 1 base, 12 bases remained unmatched. Germline-derived CDR1 and CDR2 are LNHDA and SQIVND (reference sequence). This CDR3 is 18 amino acids long. Filled out from reference TRBV19 and TRBJ2-3, the complete variable domain reads DGGITQSPKYLFRKEGQNVTLSCEQNLNHDAMYWYRQDPGQGLRLIYYSQIVNDFQKGDIAEGYSVSREKKESFPLTVTSAQKNPTAFYLCASSMFLSGVWGTDTQYFGPGTRLTVL.

This chain joins TRBV18 and TRBJ1-3; D may be TRBD1 (5 bases). The V gene lost 1 base and the J gene lost 3 bases, with 7 bases spanning the gap. The CDR3 runs to 14 residues. CDR1 is KGHSH and CDR2 is LQKENI in the germline V gene. The CDR3 DNA reads TGTGCCAGCTCACCACAGACAGATGGAAACACCATATATTTT. This gives the protein CASSPQTDGNTIYF.

In its sample, this clone was seen once. The J gene is TRBJ1-3, the V gene TRBV5-4; TRBD1 aligns across 9 bases. Germline V CDR1 and CDR2: SGHNT, YYREEE (reference sequence). CDR3 length: 15 amino acids. Unmatched junction bases numbered 8, after V lost 5 bases and J lost 5 bases. As DNA, the CDR3 is TGTGCCAGCAGTCTACAGGGGGCTACTAGAAACACCATATATTTT. Its translation is CASSLQGATRNTIYF.

This chain links TRBV29-1 with TRBJ2-1, with TRBD2 matching over 9 bases. There are 15 residues in the CDR3. J lost 7 bases, V lost 2 bases, and 9 bases had no gene match. Germline lookup yields CDR1 SQVTM and CDR2 ANQGSEA. CDR3 amino acids: CSVEPSLAGRNEQFF. DNA of the CDR3: TGCAGCGTTGAACCCTCACTAGCGGGTAGGAATGAGCAGTTCTTC.

V usage is TRBV28 and J usage is TRBJ1-4; 7 bases are a match to TRBD1. V gave up 6 bases and J gave up 4 bases; unmatched junction bases: 2. CDR3 length: 13 amino acids. CDR1 and CDR2 from the germline V gene are MDHEN and SYDVKM. CDR3 residues: CASRQGFNEKLFF. The CDR3 DNA is TGTGCCAGCAGACAGGGGTTTAATGAAAAACTGTTTTTT.